This T cell receptor beta chain originates from a study of OX40 agonist ivuxolimab in advanced cancers. Turning to the study itself: With ivuxolimab, an agonistic anti-OX40 (CD134) antibody, patients were treated. People who had prior anti-PD-1, anti-PD-L1 or anti-CTLA-4 therapy could take part, and around 40% had some.

V was cut by 0 bases and J by 0 bases, with 10 bases left in between. This CDR3 region has 16 residues. CDR1 and CDR2 (germline): SGHNT, YYREEE (reference sequence). Sequencing used immunoSEQ multiplex PCR; TCRdb keeps in-frame clones, though not all of them. The table shows 90,000 to 120,000 clones, with 90% occurring only once. This specimen consisted of CD4+ or CD8+ T cells sorted from blood, obtained in a trial of the OX40 agonist ivuxolimab. The chain combines TRBV5-4 with TRBJ1-3; D is perhaps TRBD1 (5 bases). This TCR derives from an adult with an advanced solid tumor such as melanoma, head and neck, liver or kidney cancer. CDR3 region: CASSLDAQGSGNTIYF. CDR3 nucleotides: TGTGCCAGCAGCTTGGACGCCCAGGGCTCTGGAAACACCATATATTTT.